A selection of T cell receptor beta chains follows, all from one sample in a study of blood T cell repertoires in COVID-19. Produced via immunoSEQ multiplex PCR; TCRdb's table is partial and in-frame only. The sample consists of roughly 200,000 clones, roughly nine tenths of them appearing once. Sequenced: PBMCs or T cells enriched from blood (not recorded which). The receptors originated from a woman in her forties with acute COVID-19. Each CDR3 is given with its conserved first and last residue. The order of the fields is V gene, D gene, clone size, J gene, CDR3 protein, CDR3 DNA. D genes are given only for firm matches. Clone size, where shown, is once, few, many, or a class for clones that have expanded.

>TRBV29-1|NA|once|TRBJ2-3
CSVDGVAGTDTQYF
TGCAGCGTTGACGGGGTTGCGGGCACAGATACGCAGTATTTT
>TRBV6-2/TRBV6-3|TRBD1|NA|TRBJ1-5
CASSSHQGDNQPQHF
TGTGCCAGCAGTTCCCATCAGGGGGACAATCAGCCCCAGCATTTT
>TRBV5-4|TRBD2|NA|TRBJ2-1
CASSFGGETRHNEQFF
TGTGCCAGCAGCTTCGGGGGGGAGACCCGCCACAATGAGCAGTTCTTC
>TRBV11-2|TRBD1|NA|TRBJ1-2
CASSPIRGLEGYTF
TGTGCCAGCAGCCCCATCAGGGGGCTAGAGGGCTACACCTTC
>TRBV4-2|TRBD2|NA|TRBJ2-7
CASSQPGTSGLQYF
TGTGCCAGCAGCCAACCCGGGACTAGCGGGCTTCAGTACTTC
>TRBV29-1|NA|few|TRBJ1-1
CSVEVSSGWNTEAFF
TGCAGCGTTGAAGTATCGTCAGGATGGAACACTGAAGCTTTCTTT
>TRBV7-2|NA|once|TRBJ2-5
CASSLGGYQETQYF
TGTGCCAGCAGCTTAGGAGGTTACCAAGAGACCCAGTACTTC
>TRBV19|TRBD2|NA|TRBJ2-1
CASSNSLAGYNEQFF
TGTGCCAGTAGTAACTCACTAGCGGGTTACAATGAGCAGTTCTTC
>TRBV4-3|NA|once|TRBJ2-1
CASSLLAGNEQFF
TGCGCCAGCAGCCTCCTTGCGGGCAATGAGCAGTTCTTC
>TRBV30|NA|NA|TRBJ1-2
CAWAGVDNYGYTF
TGTGCCTGGGCAGGGGTGGATAACTATGGCTACACCTTC
>TRBV28|TRBD2|NA|TRBJ2-3
CASSFGGSGDTQYF
TGTGCCAGCAGTTTTGGCGGGAGTGGAGATACGCAGTATTTT
>TRBV10-3|TRBD1|once|TRBJ1-6
CATRMRQGPGSDSPLHF
TGTGCCACCCGAATGAGACAGGGACCAGGTAGCGATTCACCCCTCCACTTT
>TRBV19|NA|NA|TRBJ2-7
CASSRDSTRLEDEQYF
TGTGCCAGTAGTCGGGACAGCACGAGACTAGAGGACGAGCAGTACTTC
>TRBV5-4|NA|NA|TRBJ2-1
CASSLGQGSYNEQFF
TGTGCCAGCAGCTTGGGGCAGGGCTCCTACAATGAGCAGTTCTTC